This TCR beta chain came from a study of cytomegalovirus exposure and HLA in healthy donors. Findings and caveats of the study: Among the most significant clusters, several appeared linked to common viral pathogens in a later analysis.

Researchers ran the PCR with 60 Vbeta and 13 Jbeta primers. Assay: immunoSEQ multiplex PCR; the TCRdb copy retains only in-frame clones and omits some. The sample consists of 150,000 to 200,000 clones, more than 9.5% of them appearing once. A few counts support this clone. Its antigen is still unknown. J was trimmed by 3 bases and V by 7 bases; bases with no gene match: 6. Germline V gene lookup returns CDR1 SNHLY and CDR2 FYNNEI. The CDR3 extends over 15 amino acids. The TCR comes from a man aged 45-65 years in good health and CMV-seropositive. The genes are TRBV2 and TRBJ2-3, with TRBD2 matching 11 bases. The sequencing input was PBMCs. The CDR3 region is CASTRLAGNTDTQYF. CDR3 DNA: TGTGCCAGCACCCGACTAGCGGGGAATACAGATACGCAGTATTTT.